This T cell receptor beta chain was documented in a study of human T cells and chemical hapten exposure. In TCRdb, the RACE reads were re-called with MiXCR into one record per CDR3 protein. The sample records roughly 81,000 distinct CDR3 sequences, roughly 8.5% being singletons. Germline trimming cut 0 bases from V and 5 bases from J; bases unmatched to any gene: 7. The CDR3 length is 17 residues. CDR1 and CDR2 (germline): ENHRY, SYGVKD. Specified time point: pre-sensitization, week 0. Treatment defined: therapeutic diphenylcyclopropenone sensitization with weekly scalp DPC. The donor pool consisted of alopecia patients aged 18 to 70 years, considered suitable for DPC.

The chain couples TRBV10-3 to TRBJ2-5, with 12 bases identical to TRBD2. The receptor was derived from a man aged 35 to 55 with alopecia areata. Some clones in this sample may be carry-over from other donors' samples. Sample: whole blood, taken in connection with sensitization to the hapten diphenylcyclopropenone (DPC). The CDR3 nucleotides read TGTGCCATCAGTGAGTCGACTAGCGGGAGATTCGGGGAGACCCAGTACTTC. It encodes CAISESTSGRFGETQYF.